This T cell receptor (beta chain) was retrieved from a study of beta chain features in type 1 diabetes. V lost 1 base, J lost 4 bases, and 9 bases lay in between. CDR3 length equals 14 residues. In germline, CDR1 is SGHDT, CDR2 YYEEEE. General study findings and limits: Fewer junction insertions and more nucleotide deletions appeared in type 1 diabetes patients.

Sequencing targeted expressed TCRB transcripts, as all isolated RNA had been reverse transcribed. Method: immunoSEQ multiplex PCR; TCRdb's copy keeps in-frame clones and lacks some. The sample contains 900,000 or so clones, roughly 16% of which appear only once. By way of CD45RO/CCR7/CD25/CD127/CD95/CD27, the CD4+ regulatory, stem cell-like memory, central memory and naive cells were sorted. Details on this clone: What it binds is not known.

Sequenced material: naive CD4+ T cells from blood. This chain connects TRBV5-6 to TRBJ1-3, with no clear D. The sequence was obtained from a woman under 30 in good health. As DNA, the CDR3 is TGTGCCAGCAGCTTGTTTCGAACGGGAAACACCATATATTTT. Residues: CASSLFRTGNTIYF.